The 23 T cell receptor beta chains presented below share a single source sample, sequenced in a study of blood T cells in healthy people across ages. Then a second PCR, running roughly 7 to 11 cycles, was carried out with a sample-barcoded 5' primer and a J-beta primer mix. Using its own MiXCR run on the 5' RACE reads, TCRdb lists one record per CDR3 protein. The sample consists of a few hundred thousand distinct CDR3 sequences, roughly 28% of them appearing once. Material for sequencing was blood. The receptors shown here come from a woman aged 70-85 years in good health.

This clonotype has only a few counts. V gene TRBV7-9 combines with J gene TRBJ2-1; 11 nucleotides align to TRBD2. After removal of 0 bases from V and 15 bases from J, the junction contained 7 bases not matched to a gene. The length of the CDR3 is 14 residues. Germline CDR1 SEHNR, CDR2 FQNEAQ (reference sequence). Written as DNA, the CDR3 is TGTGCCAGCAGCTTAGCCGCTAGCGGGGGGTACGGGTTCTTC. Amino acid sequence: CASSLAASGGYGFF. Complete variable domain (other parts from reference TRBV7-9 and TRBJ2-1): DTGVSQNPRHKITKRGQNVTFRCDPISEHNRLYWYRQTLGQGPEFLTYFQNEAQLEKSRLLSDRFSAERPKGSFSTLEIQRTEQGDSAMYLCASSLAASGGYGFFGPGTRLTVL.

The sample holds a few counts of this clonotype. The gene calls are TRBV28 and TRBJ2-3, with a weak D call TRBD2 (5 bases). The CDR3 is 14 residues long. CDR1 MDHEN and CDR2 SYDVKM come from the germline V gene. V lost 8 bases and J lost 0, with 12 bases in between. The CDR3 DNA reads as TGTGCCAGCCAGGAGGCGCCGAGCACAGATACGCAGTATTTT. Residues: CASQEAPSTDTQYF.

The chain recombines TRBV5-1 with TRBJ2-7; tentative D call: TRBD1 (6 bases). V was pared by 0 bases and J by 7 bases, with 17 bases between. The CDR3 runs to 15 residues. The germline CDR1 and CDR2 sequences are SGHRS and YFSETQ. CDR3 loop: CASSLAVGTKGEQYF. For the CDR3, the DNA is TGCGCCAGCAGCTTGGCGGTTGGGACAAAGGGGGAGCAGTACTTC.

The rearrangement uses TRBV9 and TRBJ2-5, with 11 bases identical to TRBD1. V shed 1 base and J 6 bases; nucleotides not matched to a gene: 8. CDR1 and CDR2 from the germline V gene are SGDLS and YYNGEE. This CDR3 has 16 amino acids. CDR3 in DNA: TGTGCCAGCAGCGTATCGGGACAGGGGGGACTACAGACCCAGTACTTC. It specifies CASSVSGQGGLQTQYF.

This clonotype was observed a handful of times. The V call is TRBV12-3 or TRBV12-4, the J call TRBJ2-3; 10 positions match TRBD2. The CDR3 has 16 amino acids. J was trimmed by 2 bases and V by 1 base; bases with no gene match: 3. The CDR3 DNA reads as TGTGCCAGCAGTTTAGAACTAGCGGGGTACACAGATACGCAGTATTTT. This gives the protein CASSLELAGYTDTQYF.

The V call is TRBV6-5, the J call TRBJ2-1; perhaps TRBD2 as D (5 bases). The DNA matches TRBJ2-5 better at its end, which makes the J call doubtful. CDR3 length: 14 residues. CDR1 and CDR2 (germline): MNHEY, SVGAGI. DNA for the CDR3: TGTGCCAGCAGTCTTAGGGCCCCCGGGAAGACCCAGTACTTC. This gives the protein CASSLRAPGKTQYF.

This clonotype was counted between two and nine times. The chain has TRBV7-2 and TRBJ2-3, with 9 nucleotides matching TRBD2. CDR3 size: 15 residues. CDR1 is SGHTA, CDR2 FQGNSA, per germline. V lost 7 bases and J lost 2; bases outside the gene matches: 7. CDR3 coding DNA: TGTGCCAGCAACGAGCGGGGGGTATCCACAGATACGCAGTATTTT. Encoded protein: CASNERGVSTDTQYF.

CDR3 coding DNA: TGTGCCAGCAGCTTAGGAACTAGCGGGGGGCGAGAGCAGTTCTTC. It yields the protein CASSLGTSGGREQFF. V gene TRBV7-9 combines with J gene TRBJ2-1; TRBD2 agrees at 12 bases. V lost 1 base, J lost 10 bases, and 5 bases stayed unmatched. CDR3 length: 15 amino acids. Germline V gene sequence: CDR1 SEHNR, CDR2 FQNEAQ (reference sequence).

This chain links TRBV7-9 with TRBJ2-3, with 9 bases aligning to TRBD2. V trimming: 0 bases; J trimming: 2 bases; junction bases outside the gene matches: 3. This CDR3 region has 16 residues. CDR1 is SEHNR and CDR2 is FQNEAQ in the germline V gene (reference sequence). CDR3 nucleotides: TGTGCCAGCAGCTTAGCTAGCGGGAGCCTCACAGATACGCAGTATTTT. This codes for CASSLASGSLTDTQYF.

There are many counts of this clonotype. The CDR3 reads CASSQPGQSNTEAFF. The CDR3 DNA reads TGTGCCAGCAGTCAGCCGGGACAGTCGAACACTGAAGCTTTCTTT. The chain employs TRBV28 and TRBJ1-1; TRBD1 matches at 7 bases. V lost 5 bases and J lost 1; bases outside the gene matches: 7. The CDR3 is 15 residues long. Germline assignment: CDR1 MDHEN and CDR2 SYDVKM. The full variable domain, its missing parts supplied by reference TRBV28 and TRBJ1-1, is DVKVTQSSRYLVKRTGEKVFLECVQDMDHENMFWYRQDPGLGLRLIYFSYDVKMKEKGDIPEGYSVSREKKERFSLILESASTNQTSMYLCASSQPGQSNTEAFFGQGTRLTVV.

This clonotype was seen at least ten times. A much larger clone sits a single nucleotide away, making a read error possible. The chain employs TRBV5-1 and TRBJ2-1, with 11 bases lining up with TRBD2. The CDR3 runs to 15 residues. The germline gives CDR1 SGHRS, CDR2 YFSETQ. The trim removed 1 base at V and 8 bases at J, leaving 5 bases unmatched. CDR3 region: CASSLSSGGYDEQFF. The CDR3, as DNA: TGCGCCAGCAGCTTGTCTAGCGGGGGGTACGATGAGCAGTTCTTC. Full variable domain (remainder filled in from reference TRBV5-1 and TRBJ2-1): KAGVTQTPRYLIKTRGQQVTLSCSPISGHRSVSWYQQTPGQGLQFLFEYFSETQRNKGNFPGRFSGRQFSNSRSEMNVSTLELGDSALYLCASSLSSGGYDEQFFGPGTRLTVL.

This chain connects TRBV30 to TRBJ2-7; D possibly corresponds to TRBD2 (7 bases). CDR1 and CDR2 (germline): GTSNPN, SVGIG (reference sequence). V was clipped by 2 bases and J by 8 bases, with 16 bases between them. The CDR3 sequence is 13 residues long. The CDR3 protein is CAWSTPGGAKQYF. The CDR3 nucleotides read TGTGCCTGGAGTACCCCTGGGGGGGCGAAGCAGTACTTC.

The V gene is TRBV5-1, the J gene TRBJ2-7, with 7 bases aligning to TRBD2. The CDR3 runs 15 residues. V gave up 4 bases and J gave up 0 bases; unmatched junction bases: 7. CDR1 and CDR2 from the germline V gene are SGHRS and YFSETQ. In DNA form, the CDR3 reads TGCGCCAGCAGCCCCGCTAGCGGATACTCCTACGAGCAGTACTTC. It is translated as CASSPASGYSYEQYF.

CDR3 protein: CASSQDLSVPGLSTDTQYF. Written as DNA, the CDR3 is TGCGCCAGCAGCCAAGATTTATCCGTCCCGGGACTTAGCACAGATACGCAGTATTTT. The chain has TRBV4-3 and TRBJ2-3; tentative D call: TRBD2 (6 bases). CDR1 is LGHNA and CDR2 is YSLEER in the germline V gene. V shed 0 bases and J shed 0 bases, with 19 bases lying between them. The CDR3 has 19 residues.

This clonotype appeared a single time. This rearrangement joins TRBV3-1 to TRBJ2-7; TRBD2 agrees at 7 bases. Germline loops: CDR1 LGHDT, CDR2 YNNKEL (reference sequence). V lost 0 bases, J lost 6 bases, and 5 bases stayed unmatched. This CDR3 comprises 14 residues. The CDR3 coding sequence is TGTGCCAGCAGCCAAGAACTAGCGACGGGCGAGCAGTACTTC. Encoded protein: CASSQELATGEQYF.

V gene TRBV7-6 combines with J gene TRBJ1-2; 9 positions agree with TRBD1. Germline CDR1 SGHVS, CDR2 FNYEAQ. V dropped 4 bases and J dropped 5; count of bases not matched to a gene: 11. The CDR3 spans 16 residues. This CDR3 is CASSSTGGSRHYGYTF. The CDR3 DNA reads TGTGCCAGCAGCTCTACAGGGGGCTCGCGCCATTATGGCTACACCTTC.

This clonotype was observed a handful of times. V usage is TRBV18 and J usage is TRBJ2-5; D not resolved. The CDR3 runs to 14 residues. Germline CDR1 reads KGHSH; CDR2 reads LQKENI. The V end was cut by 0 bases, the J end by 5 bases, with 10 bases between. For the CDR3, the DNA is TGTGCCAGCTCACCACCGGGTTTGCGGGAGACCCAGTACTTC. This encodes CASSPPGLRETQYF.

This clonotype was recorded a few times. The rearrangement links TRBV21-1 to TRBJ1-1; the table assigns TRBD1, which was not confirmed against the DNA. TRBV21-1 constitutes a pseudogene. This CDR3 is 20 amino acids long. Written as DNA, the CDR3 is TGTGCCACCGCCCTGAAATTCCGGGACAGGCCAAACTTAGGGAACACTGAAGCTTTCTTT. This codes for CATALKFRDRPNLGNTEAFF.

The V gene is TRBV18, the J gene TRBJ1-2; TRBD1 aligns across 7 bases. V shed 3 bases, J shed 7 bases, and the junction held 5 bases outside the gene matches. In germline, CDR1 is KGHSH, CDR2 LQKENI. The CDR3 has 13 residues. CDR3 coding DNA: TGTGCCAGCTCACCTGGAGGGGGCGGTGGCTACACCTTC. Amino acids: CASSPGGGGGYTF.

This chain joins TRBV9 and TRBJ1-3, with a weak D call TRBD1 (6 bases). Trimming pared 0 bases from V and 0 bases from J, leaving 13 bases between. The germline CDR1 and CDR2 sequences are SGDLS and YYNGEE. The CDR3 length is 17 residues. Here the CDR3 DNA reads TGTGCCAGCAGCGTAGCAGGGGCCTTAAGCTCTGGAAACACCATATATTTT. This encodes CASSVAGALSSGNTIYF.

This clonotype appeared a few times. The chain links TRBV2 to TRBJ2-1, with unresolved D. The ends were cut back, 6 bases at V and 6 bases at J, with 9 bases in the middle. The CDR3 has 12 amino acids. CDR1 SNHLY and CDR2 FYNNEI come from the germline V gene. The CDR3 DNA sequence: TGTGCCAGCAGGCCTCTAATCAATGAGCAGTTCTTC. Translated, it gives CASRPLINEQFF.

Written as DNA, the CDR3 is TGCGCCAGCAGCGTGAATACAGGGGAAGAGACCCAGTACTTC. As protein: CASSVNTGEETQYF. V is TRBV5-1 and J is TRBJ2-5; 7 bases fit TRBD1. Trimming cost V 4 bases and J 3 bases; bases outside gene matches: 6. The CDR3 is 14 residues long. The germline V gene encodes CDR1 SGHRS and CDR2 YFSETQ.

Points on this clonotype: Germline is not matched at one junction end, which may reflect a read error. This sequence joins TRBV27 and TRBJ2-5; 12 bases map to TRBD1. The J call may be faulty, since TRBJ2-1 better matches the DNA end. Germline loops: CDR1 MNHEY, CDR2 SMNVEV (reference sequence). The CDR3 loop spans 15 amino acids. The DNA for the CDR3 is TGTGCCAGCACTTTATTGGGACAGGGGGCTAATGAGCAGTTCTTC. This translates into CASTLLGQGANEQFF.